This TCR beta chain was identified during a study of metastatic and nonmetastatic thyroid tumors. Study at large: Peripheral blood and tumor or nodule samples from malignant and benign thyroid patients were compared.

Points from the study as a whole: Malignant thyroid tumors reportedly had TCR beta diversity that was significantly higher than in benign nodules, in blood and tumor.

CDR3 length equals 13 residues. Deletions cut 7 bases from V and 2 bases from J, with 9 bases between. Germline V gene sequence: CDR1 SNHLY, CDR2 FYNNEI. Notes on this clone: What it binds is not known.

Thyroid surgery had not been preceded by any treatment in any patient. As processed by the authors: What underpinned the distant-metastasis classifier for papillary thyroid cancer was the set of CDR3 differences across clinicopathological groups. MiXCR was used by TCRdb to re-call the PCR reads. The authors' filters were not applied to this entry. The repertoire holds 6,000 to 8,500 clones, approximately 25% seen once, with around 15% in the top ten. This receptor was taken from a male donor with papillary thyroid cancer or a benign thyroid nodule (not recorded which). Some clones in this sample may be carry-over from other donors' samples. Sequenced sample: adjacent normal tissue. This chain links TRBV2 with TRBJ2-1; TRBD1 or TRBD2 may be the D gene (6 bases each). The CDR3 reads CASKGEAYNEQFF. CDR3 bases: TGTGCCAGCAAGGGGGAGGCCTACAATGAGCAGTTCTTC.